Listed below are T cell receptor beta chains from one sample, sequenced in a study of blood T cell repertoires in COVID-19. Here immunoSEQ multiplex PCR was the method, and the copy in TCRdb shows in-frame clones only, minus some. In the table there are 120,000 to 150,000 clones, about 87% of which are singletons. The sample consisted of peripheral blood. The receptors derive from a woman aged 50 to 60 with acute or convalescent COVID-19. The CDR3 runs from the conserved cysteine through the conserved F or W. A D gene is named only where the DNA matches it firmly. Only part of the rows carry a size: once, few, many, or a class if the clone is expanded.

>TRBV18|TRBJ2-1|once|TRBD1
CASSLGQSNEQFF
TGTGCCAGCTCACTGGGACAGTCAAATGAGCAGTTCTTC
>TRBV30|TRBJ2-1|NA|TRBD1
CACTTGYNEQFF
TGTGCCTGCACGACAGGGTACAATGAGCAGTTCTTC
>TRBV10-3|TRBJ2-6|NA|TRBD1
CAISPRTGVSSGANVLTF
TGTGCCATCAGCCCTCGGACAGGGGTTTCCTCTGGGGCCAACGTCCTGACTTTC
>TRBV28|TRBJ1-2|NA|TRBD1
CASSAQTGNYGYTF
TGTGCCAGCAGTGCCCAGACAGGGAACTATGGCTACACCTTC
>TRBV30|TRBJ1-1|NA|NA
CAWSDREGAEAFF
TGTGCCTGGAGTGACAGGGAAGGGGCTGAAGCTTTCTTT
>TRBV5-4|TRBJ1-4|NA|TRBD1
CASSFSLGQGDEKLFF
TGTGCCAGCAGCTTCAGTCTAGGACAGGGCGATGAAAAACTGTTTTTT
>TRBV5-6|TRBJ2-1|NA|NA
CASSLVTGTHSYNEQFF
TGTGCCAGCAGCTTGGTGACAGGAACACACTCCTACAATGAGCAGTTCTTC
>TRBV20-1|TRBJ1-2|NA|NA
CTAGLYGYTF
TGCACCGCGGGGCTTTATGGCTACACCTTC
>TRBV29-1|TRBJ1-4|NA|TRBD1
CSVPGQGYEKLFF
TGCAGCGTTCCGGGACAGGGGTATGAAAAACTGTTTTTT
>TRBV6-4|TRBJ2-1|NA|TRBD2
CASSVLAGAGNEQFF
TGTGCCAGCAGTGTACTAGCGGGAGCGGGCAATGAGCAGTTCTTC